The entry below gives a single T cell receptor (beta chain) sequence along with its context. Its cognate antigen is unknown. Compared with germline, one end of the junction differs, possibly owing to a read error. The data originate from a study of tumor-infiltrating lymphocytes in primary liver carcinoma. Study summary: Recorded tumor stage was T1-T3 N0M0, with diameters of about 4 to 10 cm.

A constant-region primer primed TCR beta cDNA synthesis from 450 to 550 ng of total RNA. Construction of TCR beta libraries relied on three successive nested multiplex PCR rounds employing slightly modified ARM-PCR. Running roughly 10 cycles apiece, the first two PCR rounds relied on TRBV1-TRBV30 forward primers together with a C-beta reverse primer. TCRdb reanalysed the multiplex PCR reads using MiXCR and keeps one entry per CDR3 protein. The sample includes some 46,000 distinct CDR3 sequences, about 75% of them seen just once. Germline V gene sequence: CDR1 SGHAT, CDR2 FQDESV (reference sequence). This CDR3 comprises 13 residues. Study findings and constraints: When set against blood, tumors had a significantly higher top-250-clone fraction (p = 0.039).

Scientists recovered RNA and DNA together from about 20-30 mg of unsorted bulk tissue. This receptor was taken from a woman in her twenties or thirties with primary liver carcinoma and hepatitis B virus infection. The chain carries TRBV11-1 and TRBJ2-7, with no clear D. Sequencing used tumor-adjacent normal liver tissue. The CDR3: CATILGYLREQYF. The DNA for the CDR3 is TGTGCCACCATCTTAGGATACCTCCGCGAGCAGTATTTC.